One sample yielded the 18 T cell receptor beta chains listed below, sequenced in a study of T cells after yellow fever vaccination. TCRdb itself ran the 5' RACE reads through MiXCR, one entry per CDR3 protein. The sample contains about 340,000 distinct CDR3 sequences, approximately 12% of which appear only once. This specimen consisted of CD4+ T cells sorted from PBMCs, obtained 15 days after the yellow fever booster vaccination. These receptors were obtained from a young man who received the YFV17D yellow fever vaccine.

This clonotype was recorded at least ten times. The chain carries TRBV12-3 or TRBV12-4 and TRBJ1-2; D not resolved. The CDR3 is made up of 11 amino acids. V lost 11 bases and J 4 bases, leaving 11 bases between the germline ends. For the CDR3, the DNA is TGTGCCTCTTCCTCCGGCTATGGCTACACCTTC. Its translation is CASSSGYGYTF.

This clonotype was observed a handful of times. The V call is TRBV28, the J call TRBJ1-1; TRBD1 aligns across 7 bases. Germline V CDR1 and CDR2: MDHEN, SYDVKM. V shed 3 bases and J 0 bases; nucleotides not matched to a gene: 28. The CDR3 consists of 23 residues. The DNA of the CDR3 is TGTGCCAGCAGTTTCGCGTGGGGCGGAATGAACAGGCGACAGGGTAGCATGAACACTGAAGCTTTCTTT. It translates to CASSFAWGGMNRRQGSMNTEAFF.

This sequence joins TRBV7-2 and TRBJ1-2; no reliable D call. Germline V gene data show CDR1 as SGHTA and CDR2 as FQGNSA. With 1 base removed from V and 8 bases from J, the gap between germline ends came to 14 bases. This CDR3 is 14 amino acids long. The CDR3 here is CASSLEFRGHGYTF. The CDR3 DNA reads as TGTGCCAGCAGCTTAGAATTCCGCGGGCACGGCTACACCTTC.

In DNA form, the CDR3 reads TGTGCCAGCACTACCGACCGGGCCGGCGAGCAGTACGTC. Its translation: CASTTDRAGEQYV. The V gene is TRBV28, the J gene TRBJ2-7; D uncertain. Trimming pared 7 bases from V and 6 bases from J, leaving 16 bases between. The CDR3 runs 13 residues. Germline lookup yields CDR1 MDHEN and CDR2 SYDVKM.

V is TRBV10-3 and J is TRBJ2-1; TRBD2 aligns across 8 bases. V shed 5 bases and J 4 bases; nucleotides not matched to a gene: 10. The V gene's germline CDR1 is ENHRY and CDR2 SYGVKD. The CDR3 is 16 residues long. CDR3 sequence (DNA): TGTGCCATCAGTTTAATAGCGGGGAACTCATACAATGAGCAGTTCTTC. The encoded protein is CAISLIAGNSYNEQFF.

The gene calls are TRBV3-1 and TRBJ1-2; D uncertain. The germline gives CDR1 LGHDT, CDR2 YNNKEL (reference sequence). Deletions cut 4 bases from V and 3 bases from J, with 18 bases between. The CDR3 loop spans 16 amino acids. The CDR3: CASSPPPGNGDYGYTF. The CDR3 DNA reads as TGTGCCAGCAGCCCCCCGCCGGGAAACGGAGACTATGGCTACACCTTC.

The chain recombines TRBV7-2 with TRBJ2-5; TRBD2 aligns across 8 bases. The J segment lost 5 bases and the V segment lost 2 bases, leaving 7 bases of the junction unmatched. Germline V gene sequence: CDR1 SGHTA, CDR2 FQGNSA. The CDR3 consists of 15 residues. CDR3 residues: CASSLSSGGAETQYF. Here the CDR3 DNA reads TGTGCCAGCAGCTTATCGAGCGGGGGCGCGGAGACCCAGTACTTC.

This rearrangement joins TRBV6-2 or TRBV6-3 to TRBJ2-6; D possibly corresponds to TRBD1 (6 bases). Trimming pared 8 bases from V and 1 base from J, leaving 15 bases between. The germline V gene encodes CDR1 MNHEY and CDR2 SVGEGT. The length of the CDR3 is 16 residues. CDR3 loop: CASLRGRGSGANVLTF. The CDR3 region has the DNA TGTGCCAGCCTCAGGGGTCGGGGATCTGGGGCCAACGTCCTGACTTTC.

Only a few counts were recorded for this clonotype. The chain has TRBV6-5 and TRBJ1-2, with D tentatively TRBD1 (6 bases). This CDR3 has 11 residues. Trimming removed 7 bases from V and 7 bases from J, with 10 bases in between. CDR1 is MNHEY and CDR2 is SVGAGI in the germline V gene. The CDR3 reads CASTSGAGYTF. CDR3 in DNA: TGTGCCAGCACATCAGGGGCTGGCTACACCTTC.

J is TRBJ1-3 and V is TRBV20-1; weak D call: TRBD1 (6 bases). Trimming removed 4 bases from V and 0 bases from J, with 7 bases in between. This CDR3 is 13 amino acids long. In germline, CDR1 is DFQATT, CDR2 SNEGSKA (reference sequence). The CDR3: CSAKQGSGNTIYF. The CDR3, as DNA: TGCAGTGCTAAACAGGGCTCTGGAAACACCATATATTTT.

V gene TRBV20-1 combines with J gene TRBJ2-1; D might be TRBD1 or TRBD2, each matching 5 bases. Deletions cut 6 bases from V and 9 bases from J, with 21 bases between. This CDR3 has 14 residues. Germline V lookup: CDR1 DFQATT, CDR2 SNEGSKA (reference sequence). Here the CDR3 DNA reads TGCAGTGCGTACGACCCGGACACTAGGGTTGAGCAGTTCTTC. Translation gives CSAYDPDTRVEQFF.

The chain couples TRBV24-1 to TRBJ2-3, with 11 bases identical to TRBD2. Looked up from germline, CDR1 is KGHDR and CDR2 is SFDVKD. The trim removed 0 bases at V and 2 bases at J, leaving 3 bases unmatched. This CDR3 has 17 amino acids. CDR3 coding DNA: TGTGCCACCAGTGATTTGCTACTAGCGGGGGTCACAGATACGCAGTATTTT. Translated, it gives CATSDLLLAGVTDTQYF.

V and J are TRBV6-4 and TRBJ1-2; 10 bases are a match to TRBD1. This CDR3 spans 17 amino acids. V shed 6 bases, J shed 5 bases, and the junction held 15 bases outside the gene matches. The germline CDR1 and CDR2 sequences are MRHNA and SNTAGT. CDR3 DNA sequence: TGTGCCAGCAGGACAGGGGGCCGGGTAGCTAACTGGTATGGCTACACCTTC. Its translation is CASRTGGRVANWYGYTF.

This clonotype was recorded a few times. This chain connects TRBV12-3 or TRBV12-4 to TRBJ1-2; 7 nucleotides agree with TRBD1. V dropped 6 bases and J dropped 4; count of bases not matched to a gene: 5. CDR3 length: 13 residues. DNA for the CDR3: TGTGCCAGCAGCCCGACAGGGCCCTATGGCTACACCTTC. Translating gives CASSPTGPYGYTF.

This clonotype was observed many times. The rearrangement uses TRBV15 and TRBJ2-5, with D possibly TRBD1 on 5 matching bases. The CDR3 contains 14 residues. V lost 0 bases, J lost 5 bases, and 10 bases lay in between. Germline CDR1 LNHNV, CDR2 YYDKDF (reference sequence). The CDR3 coding sequence is TGTGCCACCAGCAGAGATACGTCAGGGGAGACCCAGTACTTC. Protein product: CATSRDTSGETQYF.

This clonotype was recorded a few times. The chain combines TRBV5-4 with TRBJ1-1; D gene unclear. This CDR3 has 14 amino acids. Trimming removed 0 bases from V and 6 bases from J, with 12 bases in between. Per germline, CDR1 SGHNT and CDR2 YYREEE (reference sequence). In DNA, the CDR3 is TGTGCCAGCAGCTTGGAGGACTTTAAGGCTGAAGCTTTCTTT. Amino acids: CASSLEDFKAEAFF.

This chain connects TRBV3-1 to TRBJ2-5, with 7 bases identical to TRBD2. This CDR3 comprises 14 residues. Trimming cost V 8 bases and J 7 bases; bases outside gene matches: 13. Per the germline V gene, CDR1 is LGHDT and CDR2 is YNNKEL (reference sequence). For the CDR3, the DNA is TGTGCCAGCGCACTCCGGGGGGAGAAGGGGACCCAGTACTTC. As protein: CASALRGEKGTQYF.

This clonotype was seen only a few times. The chain recombines TRBV30 with TRBJ1-5; 9 bases align to TRBD1. J gave up 6 bases and V 3 bases, and 6 bases lay outside the gene matches. This CDR3 has 14 amino acids. Germline assignment: CDR1 GTSNPN and CDR2 SVGIG (reference sequence). As DNA, the CDR3 is TGTGCCTGGAGCCCGGGACAGGGCCGTCAGCCCCAGCATTTT. This encodes CAWSPGQGRQPQHF.